This TCR beta chain is from a study of T cells in Graves' hyperthyroidism and ophthalmopathy. The source material, RNA transcripts, was used to amplify TCR beta CDR3 regions. HTBI primers drove first-round RT-PCR of the TCR CDR3. TCRdb re-analysed the multiplex PCR reads in MiXCR, keeping a single row per CDR3 protein. The sample has around 300,000 distinct CDR3 sequences, about an eighth seen once. Findings of the study overall: Classification by a 13 V-J model distinguished ophthalmopathy from stable hyperthyroidism. Progression to ophthalmopathy was predicted a median of 6.5 months early.

Concerning this clonotype itself: No antigen is known for it.

Among the patients, aged 18 to 65, hyperthyroidism was newly diagnosed and had lasted under 2 months. CDR1 is MDHEN, CDR2 SYDVKM, per germline. The CDR3 is 14 amino acids. The ends were cut back, 9 bases at V and 19 bases at J, with 28 bases in the middle. This TCR was sampled from a woman in her 30s with Graves' hyperthyroidism that later progressed to Graves' ophthalmopathy. This sequence joins TRBV28 and TRBJ1-6, with a weak D call TRBD1 (6 bases). Sequencing input: blood. This CDR3 reads CASNRAPYNSPPHF. The CDR3 nucleotides read TGTGCCAGTAACAGGGCGCCCTATAATTCACCCCCTCACTTT.